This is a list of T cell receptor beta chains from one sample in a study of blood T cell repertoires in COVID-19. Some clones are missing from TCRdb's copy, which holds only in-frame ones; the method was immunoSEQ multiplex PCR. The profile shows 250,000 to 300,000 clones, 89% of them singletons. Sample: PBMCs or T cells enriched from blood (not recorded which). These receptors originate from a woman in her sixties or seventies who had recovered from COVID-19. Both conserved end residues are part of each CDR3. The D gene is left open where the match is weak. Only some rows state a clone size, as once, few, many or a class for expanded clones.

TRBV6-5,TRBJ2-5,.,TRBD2,CAVPGTSIQETQYF,TGTGCCGTCCCCGGGACTAGCATTCAAGAGACCCAGTACTTC
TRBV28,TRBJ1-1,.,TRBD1,CASNLYGTGKTEAFF,TGTGCCAGCAATTTGTACGGGACAGGGAAAACTGAAGCTTTCTTT
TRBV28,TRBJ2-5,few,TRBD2,CASNGGAFTGTQYF,TGTGCCAGCAACGGGGGGGCCTTTACTGGGACCCAGTACTTC
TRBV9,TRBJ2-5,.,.,CASSAAAQETQYF,TGTGCCAGCAGCGCTGCGGCCCAAGAGACCCAGTACTTC
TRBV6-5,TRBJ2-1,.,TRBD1,CASSSAGQGHNEQFF,TGTGCCAGCAGTTCCGCGGGACAGGGGCACAATGAGCAGTTCTTC
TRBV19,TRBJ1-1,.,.,CASKDLNTEAFF,TGTGCCAGTAAGGACTTGAACACTGAAGCTTTCTTT
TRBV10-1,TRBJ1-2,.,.,CAQAYGGRDYGYTF,TGCGCCCAAGCTTACGGGGGTAGAGACTATGGCTACACCTTC
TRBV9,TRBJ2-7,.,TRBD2,CASSGRESSYEQYF,TGTGCCAGTTCGGGGCGGGAGAGCTCCTACGAGCAGTACTTC
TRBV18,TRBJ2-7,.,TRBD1,CASSPSIDRGYEQYF,TGTGCCAGCTCACCTTCTATTGACAGGGGCTACGAGCAGTACTTC
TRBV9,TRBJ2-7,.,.,CASSVSGVNDEQYF,TGTGCCAGCAGCGTATCAGGGGTAAATGACGAGCAGTACTTC
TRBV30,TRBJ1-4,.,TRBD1,CAWSRQGATNEKLFF,TGTGCCTGGTCCCGCCAGGGGGCAACTAATGAAAAACTGTTTTTT
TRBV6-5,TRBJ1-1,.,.,CASSRAQSTEAFF,TGTGCCAGCTCGAGGGCCCAGAGCACTGAAGCTTTCTTT
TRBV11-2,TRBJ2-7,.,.,CASSLRGNYEQYF,TGTGCCAGCAGCTTAAGGGGTAACTACGAGCAGTACTTC
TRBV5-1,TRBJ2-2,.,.,CASSLDRGGTGELFF,TGCGCCAGCAGCTTGGACAGGGGAGGCACCGGGGAGCTGTTTTTT
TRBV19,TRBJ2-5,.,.,CASRGQSQETQYF,TGTGCCAGTAGAGGACAGTCCCAAGAGACCCAGTACTTC
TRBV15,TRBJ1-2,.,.,CATSRDLGGDGYTF,TGTGCCACCAGCAGAGATTTGGGGGGTGATGGCTACACCTTC
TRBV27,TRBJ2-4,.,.,CASSISAGLAKNIQYF,TGTGCCAGCAGTATATCCGCGGGGTTAGCCAAAAACATTCAGTACTTC
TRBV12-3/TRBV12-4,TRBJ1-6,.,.,CASSLQTDPPLHF,TGTGCCAGCAGTCTCCAGACAGATCCACCCCTCCACTTT
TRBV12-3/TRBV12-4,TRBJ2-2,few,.,CASSRNTGELFF,TGTGCCAGCAGTCGGAACACCGGGGAGCTGTTTTTT
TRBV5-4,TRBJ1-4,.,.,CASSRDKNEKLFF,TGTGCCAGCAGTCGGGACAAAAATGAAAAACTGTTTTTT
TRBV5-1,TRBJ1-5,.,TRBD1,CASSLQTGGGQPQHF,TGCGCCAGCAGCTTACAGACAGGGGGCGGGCAGCCCCAGCATTTT
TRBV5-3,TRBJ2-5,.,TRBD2,CARSLTSGKETQYF,TGTGCCAGAAGCTTGACTAGCGGAAAAGAGACCCAGTACTTC
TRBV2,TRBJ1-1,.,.,CASLRDKMNTEAFF,TGTGCCAGCTTAAGGGACAAAATGAACACTGAAGCTTTCTTT
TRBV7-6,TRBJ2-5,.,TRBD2,CASSLSRRERETQYF,TGTGCCAGCAGCTTAAGTCGGCGGGAGAGGGAGACCCAGTACTTC